This TCR beta chain was obtained from a study of post-analysis software for immune sequencing data. About the study: The disease courses covered relapsing-remitting, secondary progressive and progressive-relapsing multiple sclerosis.

Study outcomes and limitations: Roughly five TRBV segments, including TRBV5-6, TRBV5-1 and TRBV20-1, were more frequent in patients than controls. Compared with controls, patients showed significantly lower normalized Chao1 diversity.

The sample holds a few counts of this clonotype. The antigen is unknown. Carried by the TCR beta cDNA libraries were unique molecular identifiers. TCRdb reprocessed the PCR reads with MiXCR, giving one entry per CDR3 protein. The sample consists of 650,000 to 900,000 distinct CDR3 sequences, under 60% of them appearing once. V was pared by 0 bases and J by 7 bases, with 10 bases between. The V gene's germline CDR1 is LGHNA and CDR2 YNFKEQ. The CDR3 has 14 residues. The chain employs TRBV4-2 and TRBJ2-1; D remains ambiguous. The sequencing sample was made of blood. This clonotype was obtained from a girl between 10 and 17 years old with multiple sclerosis. The DNA for the CDR3 is TGTGCCAGCAGCCAAGATTCAGGCGATAATGAGCAGTTCTTC. It is translated as CASSQDSGDNEQFF.